The rows below give T cell receptor beta chains drawn from one sample of a study of read filtering for tumor transcriptome and immune sequencing. TCRdb re-analysed the reads in MiXCR, keeping a single row per CDR3 protein. The repertoire has 130,000 or so distinct CDR3 sequences, around 13% of them found once; the top ten carry roughly 7.6%. The sample was a population of CD138-negative cells sorted from bone marrow. These receptors were taken from a donor at least 40 years old with multiple myeloma. The CDR3 runs from the conserved cysteine through the conserved F or W. The D gene is left open where the match is weak. Only part of the rows carry a size: once, few, many, or a class if the clone is expanded.

d_call,clone_size,v_call,j_call,cdr3_nt,cdr3_aa
TRBD2,many,TRBV20-1,TRBJ2-3,TGCAGTGCCCCTACCTCATCACCCGGGACTAGCGGTGGAGGAGGCACGCAGTATTTT,CSAPTSSPGTSGGGGTQYF
TRBD2,medium-sized,TRBV7-6,TRBJ2-1,TGTGCCAGCGGGGATAGCGGGACGAGACAGTTCTTC,CASGDSGTRQFF
.,few,TRBV20-1,TRBJ2-2,TGCAGTGCTAGAGACCGACGGTGGAACACCGGGGAGCTGTTTTTT,CSARDRRWNTGELFF
.,many,TRBV5-1,TRBJ1-5,TGCGCCAGCAGCTTGGCCGGCCAGTTCAATCAGCCCCAGCATTTT,CASSLAGQFNQPQHF
TRBD2,many,TRBV20-1,TRBJ2-7,TGCAGTGCTGGCCCAGCGGGGTTGGACGAGCAGTACTTC,CSAGPAGLDEQYF
.,.,TRBV5-1,TRBJ1-2,TGCGCCAGCAGCTCCAATCCGGGACGGTGGGCGAATGGCTACACCTTC,CASSSNPGRWANGYTF
.,.,TRBV6-5,TRBJ2-7,TGTGCCAGCAGCAGAACTAGAGTTTCTGTCGAGCAGTACTTC,CASSRTRVSVEQYF
.,few,TRBV7-8,TRBJ1-5,TGTGCCAGCAGCCAGCTTGGGGGGCTTGGCAATCAGCCCCAGCATTTT,CASSQLGGLGNQPQHF
.,.,TRBV27,TRBJ1-1,TGTGCCAGCGGTGGGGTTAACGCTGAAGCTTTCTTT,CASGGVNAEAFF
TRBD1,many,TRBV6-5,TRBJ1-1,TGTGCCAGCAGTTACTCGATGTCAGGGGGCCTGAACACTGAAGCTTTCTTT,CASSYSMSGGLNTEAFF
.,many,TRBV9,TRBJ2-1,TGTGCCAGCAGCGTAAAGGGGAACCGACTCAATGAGCAGTTCTTC,CASSVKGNRLNEQFF
.,many,TRBV7-2,TRBJ2-5,TGTGCCAGCAGCCCCCCTAATCTCGCGAGGGAGACCCAGTACTTC,CASSPPNLARETQYF
TRBD2,many,TRBV3-1,TRBJ2-1,TGTGCCAGCAGCCAACAAGCGGGGTCGAGGGGTGAGCAGTTCTTC,CASSQQAGSRGEQFF
TRBD1,many,TRBV7-2,TRBJ2-3,TGTGCCAGCAATGTTGAGGGGGCATCAGATACGCAGTATTTT,CASNVEGASDTQYF